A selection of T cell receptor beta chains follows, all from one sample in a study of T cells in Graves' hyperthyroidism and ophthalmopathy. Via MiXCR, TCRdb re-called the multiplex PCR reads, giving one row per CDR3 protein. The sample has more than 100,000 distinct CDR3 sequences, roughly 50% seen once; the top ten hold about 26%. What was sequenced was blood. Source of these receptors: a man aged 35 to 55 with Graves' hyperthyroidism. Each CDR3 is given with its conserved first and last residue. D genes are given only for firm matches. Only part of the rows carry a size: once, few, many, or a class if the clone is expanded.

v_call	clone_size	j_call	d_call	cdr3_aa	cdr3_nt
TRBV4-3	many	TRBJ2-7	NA	CASSQDYGGRRQYF	TGCGCCAGCAGCCAAGATTATGGGGGGAGGAGGCAGTACTTC
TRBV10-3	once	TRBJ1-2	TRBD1	CAISSGTGEESYGYTF	TGTGCCATCAGTTCCGGGACAGGGGAAGAATCCTATGGCTACACCTTC
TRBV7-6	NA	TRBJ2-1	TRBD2	CASSPQYGLAKNEQFF	TGTGCCAGCAGCCCACAATACGGACTAGCCAAGAATGAGCAGTTCTTC
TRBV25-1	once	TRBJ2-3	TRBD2	CASSEWGGEQVNLQWYF	TGTGCCAGCAGTGAATGGGGGGGAGAACAGGTCAACCTGCAGTGGTATTTT
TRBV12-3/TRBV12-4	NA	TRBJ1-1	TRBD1	CASRDPTGGNTEAFF	TGTGCCAGCCGCGACCCGACAGGGGGGAACACTGAAGCTTTCTTT
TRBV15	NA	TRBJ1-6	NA	CATSSQRGNSPLHF	TGTGCCACCAGCAGCCAAAGGGGGAATTCACCCCTCCACTTT
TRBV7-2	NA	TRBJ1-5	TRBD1	CASSSTGTGKWEQHF	TGCGCCAGCAGCTCCACCGGGACAGGGAAGTGGGAGCAGCATTTT
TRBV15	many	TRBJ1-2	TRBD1	CATSTGTGRGKGNYGYTF	TGTGCCACCAGCACTGGGACAGGGCGCGGAAAGGGCAACTATGGCTACACCTTC
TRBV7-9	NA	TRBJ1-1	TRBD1	CASRLGQQNEAFF	TGTGCCAGCAGACTGGGACAGCAAAATGAAGCTTTCTTT
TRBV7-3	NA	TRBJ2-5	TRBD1	CASSLGQIRETQYF	TGTGCCAGCAGTTTGGGACAGATCAGAGAGACCCAGTACTTC
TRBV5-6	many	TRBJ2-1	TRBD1	CASTRDGQAEQFF	TGTGCCAGCACCCGGGACGGACAGGCTGAGCAGTTCTTC
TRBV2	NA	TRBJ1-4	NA	CASNPRGLRGGHEKLFF	TGTGCCAGCAACCCCAGGGGACTACGCGGGGGTCATGAAAAACTGTTTTTT
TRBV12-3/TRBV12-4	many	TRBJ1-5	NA	CASSFLGRAFSSNQPQHF	TGTGCCAGCAGTTTTTTGGGCAGGGCATTCAGCAGCAATCAGCCCCAGCATTTT
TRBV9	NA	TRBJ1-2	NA	CASSSTSGGGDGYTF	TGTGCCAGCAGTTCAACTAGCGGGGGGGGTGACGGCTACACCTTC
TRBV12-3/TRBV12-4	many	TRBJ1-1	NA	CASSSGQSRNTEAFF	TGTGCCAGCAGCTCAGGACAGTCCCGGAACACTGAAGCTTTCTTT
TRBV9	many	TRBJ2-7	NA	CASSVDTNSYEQYF	TGTGCCAGCAGCGTAGACACTAACTCCTACGAGCAGTACTTC
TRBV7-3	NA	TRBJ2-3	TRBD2	CASSLAGGNTDTQYF	TGTGCCAGCAGCCTAGCGGGGGGGAACACAGATACGCAGTATTTT
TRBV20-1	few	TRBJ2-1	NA	CSARVQREGFF	TGCAGTGCTAGGGTACAGCGCGAAGGGTTCTTC
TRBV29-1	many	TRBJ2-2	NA	CSVARVVGGELFF	TGCAGCGTTGCCAGGGTGGTCGGCGGGGAGCTGTTTTTT
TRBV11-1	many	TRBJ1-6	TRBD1	CASSLKPGGENSPLHF	TGTGCCAGCAGCTTAAAGCCAGGGGGAGAAAATTCACCCCTCCACTTT
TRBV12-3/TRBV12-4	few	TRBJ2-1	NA	CASSLAITKSSYNEQFF	TGTGCCAGCAGTTTAGCGATTACCAAGAGCTCCTACAATGAGCAGTTCTTC
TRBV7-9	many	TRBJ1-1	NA	CASSAREPGTEAFF	TGTGCCAGCAGCGCGAGAGAGCCCGGCACTGAAGCTTTCTTT
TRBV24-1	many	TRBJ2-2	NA	CATSDLLSVGGTAAGNTGELFF	TGTGCCACCAGTGATTTATTAAGCGTCGGGGGGACAGCAGCGGGGAACACCGGGGAGCTGTTTTTT
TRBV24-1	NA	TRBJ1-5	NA	CARDPDQPQHF	TGTGCTAGAGATCCCGATCAGCCCCAGCATTTT
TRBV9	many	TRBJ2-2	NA	CASSVGSRNTGELFF	TGTGCCAGCAGCGTAGGCAGTCGTAACACCGGGGAGCTGTTTTTT
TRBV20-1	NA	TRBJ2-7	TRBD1	CSARDRGQGWYEQYF	TGCAGTGCTAGGGATCGAGGACAGGGTTGGTACGAGCAGTACTTC
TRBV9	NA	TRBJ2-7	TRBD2	CASSVGWGVSGWNSYEQYF	TGTGCCAGCAGCGTAGGATGGGGGGTTAGCGGGTGGAACTCCTACGAGCAGTACTTC
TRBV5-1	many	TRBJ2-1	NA	CASSPSPRVDEQFF	TGCGCCAGCAGTCCGAGCCCCAGGGTAGATGAGCAGTTCTTC
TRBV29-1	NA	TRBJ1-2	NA	CSVLTMGPYGYTF	TGCAGCGTTCTGACAATGGGACCCTATGGCTACACCTTC
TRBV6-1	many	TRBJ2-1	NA	CASELSYNEQFF	TGTGCCAGCGAGCTTTCCTACAATGAGCAGTTCTTC
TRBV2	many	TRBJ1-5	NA	CASNSGEYSNQPQHF	TGTGCCAGCAATTCAGGAGAATATAGCAATCAGCCCCAGCATTTT
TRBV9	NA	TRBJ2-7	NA	CASNATSGSYEQYF	TGTGCCAGCAACGCAACGTCGGGGTCCTACGAGCAGTACTTC
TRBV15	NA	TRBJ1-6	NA	CATGDGYSGNSPLHF	TGTGCCACCGGGGACGGCTACTCTGGAAATTCACCCCTCCACTTT
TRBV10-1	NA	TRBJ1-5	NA	CASSEGFGQPQHF	TGCGCCAGCAGCGAAGGGTTCGGTCAGCCCCAGCATTTT
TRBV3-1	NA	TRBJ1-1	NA	CASSQSQGNTEAFF	TGTGCCAGCAGCCAAAGTCAGGGAAACACTGAAGCTTTCTTT
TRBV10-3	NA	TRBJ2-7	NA	CAIDKGFNELYF	TGTGCCATCGATAAAGGGTTTAACGAGCTGTACTTC
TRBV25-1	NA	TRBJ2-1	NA	CASSEFRTYGYNEQFF	TGTGCCAGCAGTGAATTCAGGACTTACGGCTACAATGAGCAGTTCTTC
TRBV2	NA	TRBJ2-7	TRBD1	CAPEDRVGEQYF	TGTGCCCCGGAGGACAGGGTCGGCGAGCAGTACTTC
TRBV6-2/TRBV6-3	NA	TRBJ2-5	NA	CASSYRGGRMAQYF	TGTGCCAGCAGTTACAGGGGGGGCAGGATGGCCCAGTACTTC
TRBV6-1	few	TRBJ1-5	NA	CATWGTLYSNQPQHF	TGTGCCACCTGGGGGACACTTTATAGCAATCAGCCCCAGCATTTT
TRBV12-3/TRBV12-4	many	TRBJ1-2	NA	CASSYSNDRFRANYGYTF	TGTGCCAGCAGCTACTCTAATGACAGGTTCCGGGCTAACTATGGCTACACCTTC